These T cell receptor beta chains were read from a single sample in a study of T cells in Graves' hyperthyroidism and ophthalmopathy. TCRdb fed the multiplex PCR reads into MiXCR, producing one record per CDR3 protein. The table records about 600,000 distinct CDR3 sequences, 12% to 15% of them present only once. The sequenced sample consisted of blood. The source of these receptors is a woman in her late teens or twenties with Graves' ophthalmopathy. The CDR3 runs from the conserved cysteine through the conserved F or W. D genes are given only for firm matches. Rows give clone size only sometimes, using once, few, many, or a class for an expanded clone.

>many|.|TRBJ2-5|TRBV7-8
CASRPLGGETQYF
TGTGCCAGCAGGCCCTTGGGAGGCGAGACCCAGTACTTC
>.|TRBD1|TRBJ1-5|TRBV9
CASSASDRVDQPQHF
TGTGCCAGCAGCGCCTCGGACAGGGTGGATCAGCCCCAGCATTTT
>many|.|TRBJ1-1|TRBV24-1
CATRGTMNTEAFF
TGTGCCACCAGAGGGACAATGAACACTGAAGCTTTCTTT
>many|.|TRBJ2-7|TRBV19
CASSTVAGPYEQYF
TGTGCCAGTAGTACGGTCGCGGGGCCCTACGAGCAGTACTTC
>.|.|TRBJ1-4|TRBV6-1
CASRLGLAEKLFF
TGTGCCAGCAGATTGGGCCTCGCGGAAAAACTGTTTTTT
>many|TRBD1|TRBJ2-2|TRBV28
CASSSGQGGGTNTGELFF
TGTGCCAGCAGTTCGGGACAGGGTGGGGGAACGAACACCGGGGAGCTGTTTTTT
>many|.|TRBJ1-2|TRBV12-3/TRBV12-4
CASSDDRRDFPDTF
TGTGCCAGCAGCGACGACAGGCGAGACTTTCCTGACACCTTC
>many|.|TRBJ1-1|TRBV7-9
CASSLRTVKNTEAFF
TGTGCCAGCAGCTTAAGAACAGTGAAGAACACTGAAGCTTTCTTT
>many|.|TRBJ2-6|TRBV18
CASSPPYGANVLTF
TGTGCCAGCTCACCACCGTACGGGGCCAACGTCCTGACTTTC
>many|TRBD1|TRBJ2-7|TRBV27
CASSGETGGYEQYF
TGTGCCAGCAGTGGGGAGACAGGGGGTTACGAGCAGTACTTC
>.|.|TRBJ1-1|TRBV13
CASSLQWGSTEAFF
TGTGCCAGCAGCTTACAGTGGGGAAGCACTGAAGCTTTCTTT
>.|.|TRBJ2-2|TRBV3-1
CASSQLVSGTGELFF
TGTGCCAGCAGCCAACTGGTGAGCGGGACCGGGGAGCTGTTTTTT
>.|TRBD1|TRBJ2-7|TRBV4-1
CASSRGAGTGAYEQYF
TGCGCCAGCAGCCGTGGTGCCGGGACAGGGGCCTACGAGCAGTACTTC
>many|.|TRBJ2-1|TRBV7-9
CASSHDTQGEQFF
TGTGCCAGCAGCCACGACACGCAGGGTGAGCAGTTCTTC